A selection of T cell receptor beta chains follows, all from one sample in a study of molecular identifiers for immune sequencing clone quantification. TCRdb called the PCR reads again in MiXCR, with one record for every CDR3 protein. The data contain fewer than 30,000 distinct CDR3 sequences, 15% to 20% of them singletons. Sequencing used naive CD8+ T cells from blood, with Jurkat cell RNA spiked in. These receptors originate from a human donor in good health. Some libraries in this study had Jurkat cell RNA spiked in. The CDR3 runs from the conserved cysteine through the conserved F or W. The D gene is left open where the match is weak. Rows give clone size only sometimes, using once, few, many, or a class for an expanded clone.

v_call	d_call	j_call	clone_size	cdr3_aa	cdr3_nt
TRBV7-9	TRBD2	TRBJ2-3	medium-sized	CASSLTSGTSTDTQYF	TGTGCCAGCAGCTTAACTAGCGGGACTAGCACAGATACGCAGTATTTT
TRBV5-1	TRBD2	TRBJ2-3	.	CASSPGLAGADTQYF	TGCGCCAGCAGCCCTGGACTAGCGGGGGCGGATACGCAGTATTTT
TRBV20-1	.	TRBJ1-1	many	CSALRGVNTEAFF	TGCAGTGCTCTACGGGGGGTTAACACTGAAGCTTTCTTT
TRBV4-3	.	TRBJ2-1	many	CASSQDPRDVLSYNEQFF	TGCGCCAGCAGCCAAGATCCCCGAGACGTCCTCTCCTACAATGAGCAGTTCTTC
TRBV25-1	.	TRBJ2-7	many	CASSPTGLEQYF	TGTGCCAGCAGCCCGACAGGACTGGAGCAGTACTTC
TRBV7-9	TRBD1	TRBJ2-5	medium-sized	CASSRRETGEETQYF	TGTGCCAGCAGCCGCCGGGAGACAGGGGAAGAGACCCAGTACTTC
TRBV7-6	TRBD2	TRBJ2-1	.	CASSLGREDPYNEQFF	TGTGCCAGCAGCTTAGGACGGGAGGACCCCTATAATGAGCAGTTCTTC
TRBV2	.	TRBJ2-7	many	CASSRTVYYEQYF	TGTGCCAGCTCGCGGACAGTGTACTACGAGCAGTACTTC
TRBV6-1	.	TRBJ2-5	many	CASLNQGSSLWAQYF	TGTGCCAGCTTGAACCAGGGGTCTTCGCTTTGGGCCCAGTACTTC
TRBV2	.	TRBJ1-4	many	CASSEEGRAREKLFF	TGTGCCAGCAGTGAAGAGGGCAGGGCGAGAGAAAAACTGTTTTTT
TRBV12-3/TRBV12-4	TRBD1	TRBJ2-1	many	CASSPGGSYNEQFF	TGTGCCAGCAGTCCAGGGGGCTCCTACAATGAGCAGTTCTTC
TRBV13	.	TRBJ2-3	many	CASSRSRTDTQYF	TGTGCCAGCAGTCGTTCCCGCACAGATACGCAGTATTTT
TRBV19	TRBD1	TRBJ1-5	.	CASSSWDRVAQPQHF	TGTGCCAGTAGTTCGTGGGACAGGGTGGCTCAGCCCCAGCATTTT
TRBV20-1	.	TRBJ2-7	many	CSAAGRTSYEQYF	TGCAGTGCTGCCGGACGGACTTCCTACGAGCAGTACTTC
TRBV2	.	TRBJ1-2	many	CASSEFHANGYTF	TGTGCCAGCAGTGAATTTCACGCGAATGGCTACACCTTC
TRBV5-4	.	TRBJ1-1	many	CASSFGMNTEAFF	TGTGCCAGCAGCTTTGGGATGAACACTGAAGCTTTCTTT
TRBV11-2	.	TRBJ2-5	medium-sized	CASSLAKYQETQYF	TGTGCCAGCAGCTTAGCCAAGTACCAAGAGACCCAGTACTTC
TRBV19	.	TRBJ1-1	many	CASIPGTQYTEAFF	TGTGCCAGTATCCCAGGGACCCAATATACTGAAGCTTTCTTT
TRBV28	.	TRBJ2-7	many	CASSLVNSLDEQYF	TGTGCCAGCAGTTTGGTCAACTCCCTGGACGAGCAGTACTTC
TRBV29-1	.	TRBJ2-3	.	CSVVGTDTQYF	TGCAGCGTTGTGGGCACAGATACGCAGTATTTT
TRBV7-6	.	TRBJ2-7	many	CASSSGGGALDEQYF	TGTGCCAGCAGCTCGGGCGGGGGCGCTTTAGACGAGCAGTACTTC
TRBV20-1	.	TRBJ1-1	few	CSAGEAEAFF	TGCAGTGCGGGGGAGGCTGAAGCTTTCTTT
TRBV7-9	.	TRBJ2-5	many	CASSLTEKKGTQYF	TGTGCCAGCAGCTTGACAGAAAAGAAGGGGACCCAGTACTTC
TRBV19	TRBD1	TRBJ1-1	many	CASTLGDRGNTEAFF	TGTGCCAGTACCCTGGGAGACAGGGGGAACACTGAAGCTTTCTTT
TRBV4-1	.	TRBJ1-1	many	CASSQEFREGTEAFF	TGCGCCAGCAGCCAAGAATTCAGGGAGGGCACTGAAGCTTTCTTT
TRBV14	.	TRBJ1-4	many	CASSLRVGEKLFF	TGTGCCAGCAGCCTACGGGTCGGTGAAAAACTGTTTTTT
TRBV30	.	TRBJ2-7	many	CAWRQGGIYEQYF	TGTGCCTGGCGGCAGGGGGGGATCTACGAGCAGTACTTC
TRBV9	TRBD2	TRBJ2-3	many	CASSALAGSSTDTQYF	TGTGCCAGCAGCGCCCTAGCGGGATCTAGCACAGATACGCAGTATTTT
TRBV11-2	.	TRBJ2-3	many	CASSLVASDTQYF	TGTGCCAGCAGCTTAGTGGCTTCAGATACGCAGTATTTT
TRBV4-3	.	TRBJ1-3	.	CASSQDRHASGNTIYF	TGCGCCAGCAGCCAAGATCGGCACGCCTCTGGAAACACCATATATTTT
TRBV6-1	TRBD2	TRBJ2-7	many	CASSEPVSSGGVYEQYF	TGTGCCAGCAGTGAACCAGTAAGCAGCGGGGGGGTTTACGAGCAGTACTTC
TRBV5-4	TRBD2	TRBJ2-5	many	CASSLAPAGYQETQYF	TGTGCCAGCAGCTTGGCCCCAGCGGGGTACCAAGAGACCCAGTACTTC
TRBV4-3	.	TRBJ1-5	many	CASSQDRASNQPQHF	TGCGCCAGCAGCCAAGATCGGGCAAGCAATCAGCCCCAGCATTTT
TRBV19	.	TRBJ2-2	many	CASRKTQSRGTHTGELFF	TGTGCCAGTAGGAAGACCCAATCCAGGGGGACTCACACCGGGGAGCTGTTTTTT
TRBV7-9	.	TRBJ1-3	many	CASSGEQASGNTIYF	TGTGCCAGCAGCGGCGAACAGGCATCTGGAAACACCATATATTTT
TRBV6-2/TRBV6-3	.	TRBJ2-7	many	CASSSVSYEQYF	TGTGCCAGCAGTAGTGTATCCTACGAGCAGTACTTC
TRBV7-6	TRBD2	TRBJ2-1	many	CASSLGTSSYNEQFF	TGTGCCAGCAGCCTGGGGACTAGCTCGTACAATGAGCAGTTCTTC
TRBV6-1	TRBD1	TRBJ1-1	many	CASSDPGTGAFTEAFF	TGTGCCAGCAGTGACCCCGGGACAGGGGCCTTCACTGAAGCTTTCTTT
TRBV30	TRBD1	TRBJ1-3	.	CAWSRDRNSGNTLYF	TGTGCCTGGAGTCGGGACAGGAATTCTGGAAATACGCTCTATTTT
TRBV2	TRBD1	TRBJ1-1	many	CASSLDRKNTEAFF	TGTGCCAGCAGTTTGGACAGGAAGAACACTGAAGCTTTCTTT
TRBV5-6	.	TRBJ2-3	many	CASSLDFPDTQYF	TGTGCCAGCAGCTTAGACTTCCCAGATACGCAGTATTTT
TRBV6-1	.	TRBJ1-5	.	CASSAPGANQPQHF	TGTGCCAGCAGTGCCCCGGGGGCCAATCAGCCCCAGCATTTT
TRBV6-5	TRBD1	TRBJ2-7	many	CASSSIPGQGPYEQYF	TGTGCCAGCAGTTCAATACCGGGACAGGGACCCTACGAGCAGTACTTC
TRBV12-3/TRBV12-4	.	TRBJ1-5	many	CASNSDINQPQHF	TGTGCCAGCAACAGCGATATCAATCAGCCCCAGCATTTT
TRBV29-1	TRBD1	TRBJ1-1	medium-sized	CSVDRGTEAFF	TGCAGCGTTGACAGGGGGACTGAAGCTTTCTTT
TRBV5-1	.	TRBJ2-7	.	CASSQAGAEQNF	TGCGCCAGCAGCCAGGCAGGTGCTGAGCAGAACTTC
TRBV6-6	.	TRBJ2-2	medium-sized	CASSYSLGGNAGELFF	TGTGCCAGCAGTTACTCCCTAGGGGGGAACGCCGGGGAGCTGTTTTTT
TRBV12-3/TRBV12-4	.	TRBJ2-1	.	CASTLGGEQFF	TGTGCCAGCACCCTAGGCGGAGAGCAGTTCTTC
TRBV29-1	.	TRBJ1-1	many	CSGHTNTEAFF	TGCAGCGGACATACGAACACTGAAGCTTTCTTT
TRBV20-1	.	TRBJ2-7	many	CSARGPLDTYEQYF	TGCAGTGCTAGAGGGCCCTTGGACACCTACGAGCAGTACTTC
TRBV29-1	.	TRBJ2-2	many	CSVIPGQTNTGELFF	TGCAGCGTTATCCCTGGACAGACGAACACCGGGGAGCTGTTTTTT
TRBV5-1	.	TRBJ2-3	many	CASSFDSTDTQYF	TGCGCCAGCAGCTTTGACAGCACAGATACGCAGTATTTT
TRBV7-2	.	TRBJ2-7	many	CASSPGTNSYEQYF	TGTGCCAGCAGCCCTGGGACAAACTCCTACGAGCAGTACTTC
TRBV6-5	TRBD1	TRBJ1-1	medium-sized	CASSLGQGFDTEAFF	TGTGCCAGCAGTCTGGGACAGGGGTTCGACACTGAAGCTTTCTTT